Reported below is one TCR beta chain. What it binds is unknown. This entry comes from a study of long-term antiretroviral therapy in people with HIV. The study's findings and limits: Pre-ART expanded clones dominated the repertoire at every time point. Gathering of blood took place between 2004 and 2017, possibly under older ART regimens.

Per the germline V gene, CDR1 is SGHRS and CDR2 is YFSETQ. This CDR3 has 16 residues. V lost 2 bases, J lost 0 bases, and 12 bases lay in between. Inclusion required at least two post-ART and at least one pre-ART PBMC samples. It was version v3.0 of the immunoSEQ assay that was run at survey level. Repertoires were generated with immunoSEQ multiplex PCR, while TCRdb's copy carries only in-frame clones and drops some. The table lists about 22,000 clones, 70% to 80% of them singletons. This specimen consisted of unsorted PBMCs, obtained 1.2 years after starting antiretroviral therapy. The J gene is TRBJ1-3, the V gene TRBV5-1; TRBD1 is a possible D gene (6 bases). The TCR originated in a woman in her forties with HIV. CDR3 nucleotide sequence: TGCGCCAGCAGCTTAATGGGGACAAACTCTGGAAACACCATATATTTT. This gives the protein CASSLMGTNSGNTIYF.